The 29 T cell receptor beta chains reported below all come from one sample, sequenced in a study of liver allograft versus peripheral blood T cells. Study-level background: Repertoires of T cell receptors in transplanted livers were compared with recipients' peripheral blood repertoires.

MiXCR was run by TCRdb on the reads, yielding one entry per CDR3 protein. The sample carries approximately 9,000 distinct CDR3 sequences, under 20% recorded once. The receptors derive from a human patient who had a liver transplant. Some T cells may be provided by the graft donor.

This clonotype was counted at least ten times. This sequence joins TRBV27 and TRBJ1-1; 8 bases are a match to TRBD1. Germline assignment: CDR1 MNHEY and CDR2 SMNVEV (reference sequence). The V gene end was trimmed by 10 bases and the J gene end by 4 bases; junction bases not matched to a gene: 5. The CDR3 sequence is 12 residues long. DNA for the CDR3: TGTGCCACTATAGGACAGGGCACTGAAGCTTTCTTT. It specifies CATIGQGTEAFF.

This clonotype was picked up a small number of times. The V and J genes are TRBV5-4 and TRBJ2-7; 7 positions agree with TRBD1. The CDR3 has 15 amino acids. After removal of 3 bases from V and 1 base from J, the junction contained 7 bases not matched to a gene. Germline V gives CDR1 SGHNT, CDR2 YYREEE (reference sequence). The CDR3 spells CASSSDRAPSYEQYF. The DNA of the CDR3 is TGTGCCAGCAGCTCCGACAGGGCTCCATCCTACGAGCAGTACTTC. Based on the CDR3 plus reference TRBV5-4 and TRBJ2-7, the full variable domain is ETGVTQSPTHLIKTRGQQVTLRCSSQSGHNTVSWYQQALGQGPQFIFQYYREEENGRGNFPPRFSGLQFPNYSSELNVNALELDDSALYLCASSSDRAPSYEQYFGPGTRLTVT.

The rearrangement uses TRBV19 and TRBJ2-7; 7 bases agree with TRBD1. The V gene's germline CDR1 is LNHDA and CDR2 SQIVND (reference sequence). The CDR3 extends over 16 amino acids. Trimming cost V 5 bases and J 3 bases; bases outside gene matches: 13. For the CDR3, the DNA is TGTGCCAGTAGTCCTCGGGACAGATCCTCGATCTACGAGCAGTACTTC. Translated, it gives CASSPRDRSSIYEQYF.

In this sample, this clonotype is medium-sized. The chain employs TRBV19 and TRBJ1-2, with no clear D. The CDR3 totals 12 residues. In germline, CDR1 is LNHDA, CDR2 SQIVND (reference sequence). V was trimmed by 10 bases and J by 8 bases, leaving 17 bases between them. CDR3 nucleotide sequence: TGTGCCACCTATCTGGGGAGTGGCGGCTACACCTTC. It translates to CATYLGSGGYTF. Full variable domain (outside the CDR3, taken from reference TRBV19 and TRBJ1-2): DGGITQSPKYLFRKEGQNVTLSCEQNLNHDAMYWYRQDPGQGLRLIYYSQIVNDFQKGDIAEGYSVSREKKESFPLTVTSAQKNPTAFYLCATYLGSGGYTFGSGTRLTVV.

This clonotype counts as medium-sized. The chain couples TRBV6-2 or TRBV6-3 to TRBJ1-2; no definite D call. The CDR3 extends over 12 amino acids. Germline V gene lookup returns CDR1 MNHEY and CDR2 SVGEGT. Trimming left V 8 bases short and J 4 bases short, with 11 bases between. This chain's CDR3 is CASGEQSYGYTF. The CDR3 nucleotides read TGTGCCAGCGGGGAACAGTCCTATGGCTACACCTTC.

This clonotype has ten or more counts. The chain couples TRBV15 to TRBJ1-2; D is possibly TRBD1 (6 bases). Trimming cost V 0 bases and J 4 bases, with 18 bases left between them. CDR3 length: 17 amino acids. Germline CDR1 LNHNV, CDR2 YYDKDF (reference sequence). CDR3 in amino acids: CATSRDSVDSQGYGYTF. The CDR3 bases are TGTGCCACCAGCAGAGATAGCGTGGACAGCCAAGGCTATGGCTACACCTTC.

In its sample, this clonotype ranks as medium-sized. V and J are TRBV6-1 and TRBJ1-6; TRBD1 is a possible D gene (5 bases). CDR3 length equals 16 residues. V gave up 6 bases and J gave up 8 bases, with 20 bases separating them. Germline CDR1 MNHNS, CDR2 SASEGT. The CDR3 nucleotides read TGTGCCAGCAGCGCCTTTACTGGGACGGTAGATTCACCCCTCCACTTT. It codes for CASSAFTGTVDSPLHF.

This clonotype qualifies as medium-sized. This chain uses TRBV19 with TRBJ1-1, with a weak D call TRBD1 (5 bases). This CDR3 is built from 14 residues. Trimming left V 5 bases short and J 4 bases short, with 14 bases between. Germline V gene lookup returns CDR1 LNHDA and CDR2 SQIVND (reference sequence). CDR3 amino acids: CASSSGTGSTEAFF. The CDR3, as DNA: TGTGCCAGTAGTTCCGGGACGGGGAGCACTGAAGCTTTCTTT.

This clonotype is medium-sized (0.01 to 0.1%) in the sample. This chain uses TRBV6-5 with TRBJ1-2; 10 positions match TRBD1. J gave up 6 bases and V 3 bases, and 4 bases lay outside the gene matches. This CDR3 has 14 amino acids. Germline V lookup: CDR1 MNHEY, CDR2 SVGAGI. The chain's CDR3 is CASSYWGQGNGYTF. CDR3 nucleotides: TGTGCCAGCAGTTATTGGGGACAGGGGAATGGCTACACCTTC.

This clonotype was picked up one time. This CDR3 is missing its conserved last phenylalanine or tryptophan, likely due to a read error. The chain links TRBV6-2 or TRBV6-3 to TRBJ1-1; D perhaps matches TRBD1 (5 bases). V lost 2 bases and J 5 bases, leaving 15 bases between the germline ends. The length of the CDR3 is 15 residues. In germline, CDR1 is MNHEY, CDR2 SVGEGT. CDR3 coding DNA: TGTGCCAGCAGTTACCCAGGGAGAGGAAGGACTGAAGCTTTCATT. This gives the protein CASSYPGRGRTEAFI.

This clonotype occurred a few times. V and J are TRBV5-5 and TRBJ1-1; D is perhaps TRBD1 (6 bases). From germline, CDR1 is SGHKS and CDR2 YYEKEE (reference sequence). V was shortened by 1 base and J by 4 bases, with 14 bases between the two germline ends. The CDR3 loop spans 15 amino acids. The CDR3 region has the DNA TGTGCCAGCAGCTTGTACGGGGGCGAGGGCACTGAAGCTTTCTTT. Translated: CASSLYGGEGTEAFF.

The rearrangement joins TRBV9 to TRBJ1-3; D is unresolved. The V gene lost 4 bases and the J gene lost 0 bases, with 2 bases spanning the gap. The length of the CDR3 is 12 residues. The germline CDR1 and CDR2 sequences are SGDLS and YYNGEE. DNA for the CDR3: TGTGCCAGCAGCCCCTCTGGAAACACCATATATTTT. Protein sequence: CASSPSGNTIYF.

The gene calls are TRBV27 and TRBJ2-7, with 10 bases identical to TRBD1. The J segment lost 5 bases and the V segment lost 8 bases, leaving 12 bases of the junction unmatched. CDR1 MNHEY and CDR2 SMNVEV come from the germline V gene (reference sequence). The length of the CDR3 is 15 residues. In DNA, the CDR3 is TGTGCCAGCTCTCCCGGGACAGGGGTGTCCCACGAGCAGTACTTC. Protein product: CASSPGTGVSHEQYF.

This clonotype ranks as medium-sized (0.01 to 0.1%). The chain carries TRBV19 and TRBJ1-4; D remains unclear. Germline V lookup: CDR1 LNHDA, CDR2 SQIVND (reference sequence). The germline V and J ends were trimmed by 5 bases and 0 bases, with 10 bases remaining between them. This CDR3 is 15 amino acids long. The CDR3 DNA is TGTGCCAGTAGTTCAATGGGCGCAACTAATGAAAAACTGTTTTTT. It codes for CASSSMGATNEKLFF.

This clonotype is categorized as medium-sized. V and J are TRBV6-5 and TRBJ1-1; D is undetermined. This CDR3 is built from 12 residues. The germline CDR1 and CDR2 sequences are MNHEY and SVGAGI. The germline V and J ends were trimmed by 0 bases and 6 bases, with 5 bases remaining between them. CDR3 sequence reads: CASSYSGSEAFF. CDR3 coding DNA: TGTGCCAGCAGTTACTCTGGCTCTGAAGCTTTCTTT.

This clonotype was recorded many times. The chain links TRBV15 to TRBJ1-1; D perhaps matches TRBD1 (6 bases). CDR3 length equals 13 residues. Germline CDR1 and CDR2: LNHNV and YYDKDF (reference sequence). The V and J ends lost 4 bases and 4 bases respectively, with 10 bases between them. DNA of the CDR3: TGTGCCACCAGCAAGGGGGGGGCCACTGAAGCTTTCTTT. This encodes CATSKGGATEAFF.

In DNA form, the CDR3 reads TGTGCCAGCAGTTTTGTCCTTGGCTCCTATAATTCACCCCTCCACTTT. Translating gives CASSFVLGSYNSPLHF. V usage is TRBV27 and J usage is TRBJ1-6; no reliable D call. The ends were cut back, 3 bases at V and 0 bases at J, with 9 bases in the middle. The CDR3 contains 16 residues. Germline V CDR1 and CDR2: MNHEY, SMNVEV (reference sequence).

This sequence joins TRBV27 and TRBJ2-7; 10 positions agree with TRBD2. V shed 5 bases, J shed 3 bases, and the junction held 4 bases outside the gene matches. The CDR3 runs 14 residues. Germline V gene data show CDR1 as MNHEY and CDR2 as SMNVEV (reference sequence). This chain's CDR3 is CASSLAGDLYEQYF. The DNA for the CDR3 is TGTGCCAGCAGTCTAGCGGGGGACCTCTACGAGCAGTACTTC.

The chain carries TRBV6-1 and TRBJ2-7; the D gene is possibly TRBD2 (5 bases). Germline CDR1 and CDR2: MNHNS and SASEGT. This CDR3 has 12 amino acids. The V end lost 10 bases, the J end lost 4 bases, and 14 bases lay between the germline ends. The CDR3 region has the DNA TGTGCCACTAAGATGCGCGGGTACGAGCAGTACTTC. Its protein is CATKMRGYEQYF.

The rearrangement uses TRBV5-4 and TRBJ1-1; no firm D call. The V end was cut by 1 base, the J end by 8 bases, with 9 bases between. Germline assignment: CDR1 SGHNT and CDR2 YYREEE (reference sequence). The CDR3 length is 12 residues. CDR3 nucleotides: TGTGCCAGCAGCTTGAATCAGGTAGAAGCTTTCTTT. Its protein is CASSLNQVEAFF.

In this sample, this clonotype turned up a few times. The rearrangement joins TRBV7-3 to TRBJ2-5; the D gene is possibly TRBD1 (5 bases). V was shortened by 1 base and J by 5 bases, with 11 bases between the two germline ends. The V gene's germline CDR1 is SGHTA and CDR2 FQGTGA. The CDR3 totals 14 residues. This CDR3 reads CASSLIRRAETQYF. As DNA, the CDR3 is TGTGCCAGCAGCTTAATCCGCAGGGCGGAGACCCAGTACTTC.

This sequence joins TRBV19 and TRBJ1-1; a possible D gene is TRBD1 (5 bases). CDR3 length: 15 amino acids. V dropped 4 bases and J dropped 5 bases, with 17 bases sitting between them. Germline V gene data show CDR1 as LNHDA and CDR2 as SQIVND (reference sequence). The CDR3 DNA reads TGTGCCAGTAGTACCCGGACACCATTAAATACTGAAGCTTTCTTT. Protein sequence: CASSTRTPLNTEAFF.

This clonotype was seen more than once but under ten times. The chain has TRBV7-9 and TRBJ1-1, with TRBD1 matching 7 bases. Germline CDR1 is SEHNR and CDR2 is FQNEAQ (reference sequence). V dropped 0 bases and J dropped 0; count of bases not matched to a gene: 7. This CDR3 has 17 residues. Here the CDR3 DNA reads TGTGCCAGCAGCTTAGCGGTGACAGGGAGCATGAACACTGAAGCTTTCTTT. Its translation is CASSLAVTGSMNTEAFF.

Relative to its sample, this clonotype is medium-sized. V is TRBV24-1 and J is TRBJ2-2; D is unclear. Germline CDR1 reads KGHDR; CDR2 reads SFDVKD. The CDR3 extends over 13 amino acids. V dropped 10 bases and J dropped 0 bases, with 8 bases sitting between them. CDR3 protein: CATESANTGELFF. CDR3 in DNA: TGTGCCACGGAGTCCGCGAACACCGGGGAGCTGTTTTTT.

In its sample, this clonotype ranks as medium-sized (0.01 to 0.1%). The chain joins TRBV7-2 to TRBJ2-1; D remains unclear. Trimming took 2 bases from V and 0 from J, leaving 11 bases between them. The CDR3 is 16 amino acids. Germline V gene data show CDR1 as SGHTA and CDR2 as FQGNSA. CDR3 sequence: CASSLWAASSYNEQFF. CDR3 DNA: TGTGCCAGCAGCTTATGGGCGGCTAGCTCCTACAATGAGCAGTTCTTC.

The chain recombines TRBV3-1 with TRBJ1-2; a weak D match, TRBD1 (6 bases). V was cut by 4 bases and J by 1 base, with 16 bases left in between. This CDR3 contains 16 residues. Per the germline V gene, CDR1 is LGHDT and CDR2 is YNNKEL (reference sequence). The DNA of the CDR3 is TGTGCCAGCAGCCGGGGGGGGGGGCCAATTAACTATGGCTACACCTTC. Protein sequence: CASSRGGGPINYGYTF.

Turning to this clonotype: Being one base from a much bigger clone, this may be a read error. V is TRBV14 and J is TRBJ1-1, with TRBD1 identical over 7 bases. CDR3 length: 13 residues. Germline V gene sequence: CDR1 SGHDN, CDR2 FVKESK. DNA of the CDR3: TGTGCCAGCAGCCAAAGCCCCACAGGGGAAGCTATCTTT. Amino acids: CASSQSPTGEAIF.

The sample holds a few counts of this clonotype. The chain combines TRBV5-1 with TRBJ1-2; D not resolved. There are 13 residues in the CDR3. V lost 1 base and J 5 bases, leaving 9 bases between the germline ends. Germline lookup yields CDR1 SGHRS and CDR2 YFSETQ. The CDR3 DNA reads TGCGCCAGCAGCTTGAGGGAGGAATATGGCTACACCTTC. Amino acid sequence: CASSLREEYGYTF.

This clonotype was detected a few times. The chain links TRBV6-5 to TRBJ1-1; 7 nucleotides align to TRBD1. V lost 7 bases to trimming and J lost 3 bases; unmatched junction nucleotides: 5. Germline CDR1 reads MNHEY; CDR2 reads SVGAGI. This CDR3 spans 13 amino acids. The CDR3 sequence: CASKEGQYTEAFF. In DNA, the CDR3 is TGTGCCAGCAAAGAGGGACAGTACACTGAAGCTTTCTTT.